This is a list of T cell receptor beta chains from one sample in a study of shared clonotypes between healthy human individuals. Using immunoSEQ multiplex PCR, the repertoire was profiled, and TCRdb retains in-frame clones only, with some absent. The table lists around 1.9 million clones, just under 95% of them singletons. The sample consisted of naive CD8+ T cells from PBMCs. These receptors came from a man between 18 and 29 years old in good health. Some clones in this sample may be carry-over from other donors' samples. CDR3s include the opening cysteine and the closing phenylalanine or tryptophan. D genes are given only for firm matches. Clone size is shown for a subset of rows, as once, few, many or a class of expanded clone.

j_call clone_size v_call d_call cdr3_aa cdr3_nt
TRBJ1-5 - TRBV15 TRBD1 CATRGSGQGYNQPQHF TGTGCCACCAGAGGGTCGGGACAGGGTTACAATCAGCCCCAGCATTTT
TRBJ2-2 - TRBV14 - CASSQDPQGALTGELFF TGTGCCAGCAGCCAAGACCCACAGGGAGCTTTGACCGGGGAGCTGTTTTTT
TRBJ1-1 - TRBV19 - CASSIPPPGDTEAFF TGTGCCAGTAGTATTCCCCCTCCCGGCGACACTGAAGCTTTCTTT
TRBJ2-3 - TRBV7-8 TRBD2 CASSLWREGPDTQYF TGTGCCAGCAGCTTGTGGCGGGAGGGCCCAGATACGCAGTATTTT
TRBJ2-2 - TRBV5-4 TRBD1 CASSSRTGADTGELFF TGTGCCAGCAGCTCGCGGACAGGGGCTGACACCGGGGAGCTGTTTTTT
TRBJ2-1 - TRBV15 - CATSRVWYNEQFF TGTGCCACCAGCAGAGTTTGGTACAATGAGCAGTTCTTC
TRBJ2-3 - TRBV29-1 - CSVRESTDTQYF TGCAGCGTTCGGGAGTCCACAGATACGCAGTATTTT
TRBJ2-3 - TRBV6-6 - CASRSGVMPDTQYF TGTGCCAGCAGGTCAGGGGTGATGCCAGATACGCAGTATTTT
TRBJ1-2 - TRBV15 - CATSRVDAANYGYTF TGTGCCACCAGCAGAGTGGATGCGGCTAACTATGGCTACACCTTC
TRBJ1-1 - TRBV9 - CASRPGGANTEAFF TGTGCCAGCAGACCCGGAGGGGCGAACACTGAAGCTTTCTTT
TRBJ2-2 - TRBV30 TRBD1 CAWSPSRDRVRELFF TGTGCCTGGAGTCCGTCCCGGGACAGGGTCCGGGAGCTGTTTTTT
TRBJ2-5 - TRBV25-1 - CASSEYRGETQYF TGTGCCAGCAGTGAATATAGGGGAGAGACCCAGTACTTC
TRBJ2-7 - TRBV6-5 TRBD1 CASSYAMTGVVYEQYF TGTGCCAGCAGTTACGCGATGACAGGGGTGGTCTACGAGCAGTACTTC
TRBJ2-1 - TRBV4-1 TRBD1 CASSQDRGPGNEQFF TGCGCCAGCAGCCAAGACAGGGGGCCAGGCAATGAGCAGTTCTTC
TRBJ2-5 - TRBV13 - CASSPDRQETQYF TGTGCCAGCAGCCCGGACAGACAAGAGACCCAGTACTTC
TRBJ1-1 - TRBV5-4 - CASSVGTTYLGAEAFF TGTGCCAGCAGCGTTGGGACAACCTACCTGGGCGCTGAAGCTTTCTTT
TRBJ2-7 - TRBV4-2 - CASSQEFQDEQYF TGTGCCAGCAGCCAAGAATTCCAAGACGAGCAGTACTTC
TRBJ2-1 - TRBV13 TRBD1 CASSSRARTGTGSDYNEQFF TGTGCCAGCAGCTCCCGGGCTAGGACTGGGACAGGGTCCGACTACAATGAGCAGTTCTTC
TRBJ2-3 - TRBV7-6 TRBD2 CASSQLAGGTDTQYF TGTGCCAGCAGCCAGTTAGCGGGGGGCACAGATACGCAGTATTTT
TRBJ2-7 - TRBV13 TRBD2 CASSERPPSGGTYEQYF TGTGCCAGCAGCGAGAGGCCTCCTAGCGGGGGGACCTACGAGCAGTACTTC
TRBJ2-7 - TRBV9 TRBD1 CASSNPDRVPEQYF TGTGCCAGCAGCAATCCCGACAGGGTCCCCGAGCAGTACTTC
TRBJ2-5 - TRBV5-6 TRBD2 CASSVTSGRVETQYF TGTGCCAGCAGCGTAACTAGCGGGAGAGTAGAGACCCAGTACTTC
TRBJ1-1 - TRBV5-1 - CASSYGQRNTEAFF TGCGCCAGCAGCTATGGACAGAGGAACACTGAAGCTTTCTTT
TRBJ1-1 - TRBV7-6 - CASSPTLNTEAFF TGTGCCAGCAGTCCGACCTTGAACACTGAAGCTTTCTTT
TRBJ2-1 - TRBV7-8 TRBD2 CASSLGSGRDNEQFF TGTGCCAGCAGCTTAGGGAGCGGGAGAGATAATGAGCAGTTCTTC
TRBJ2-1 - TRBV5-1 TRBD1 CASSLGTGDEQFF TGCGCCAGCAGCTTAGGGACAGGCGATGAGCAGTTCTTC
TRBJ2-1 - TRBV13 - CASSYGRGGKDEQFF TGTGCCAGCAGTTACGGGAGAGGAGGTAAGGATGAGCAGTTCTTC
TRBJ2-1 - TRBV6-1 TRBD1 CASSDGTGSYNEQFF TGTGCCAGCAGTGACGGGACAGGGTCCTACAATGAGCAGTTCTTC
TRBJ2-7 - TRBV7-9 TRBD1 CASSLARSDRGEQYF TGTGCCAGCAGCTTAGCCCGTTCGGACAGGGGCGAGCAGTACTTC
TRBJ1-1 few TRBV2 - CASSDSVVGTEAFF TGTGCCAGCAGTGACTCTGTGGTTGGCACTGAAGCTTTCTTT
TRBJ1-1 few TRBV10-3 TRBD1 CAIRLDRGRYTEAFF TGTGCCATCAGACTCGACAGGGGGAGGTACACTGAAGCTTTCTTT
TRBJ2-5 - TRBV7-3 - CASSLLGTDQETQYF TGTGCCAGCAGCTTACTCGGGACCGATCAAGAGACCCAGTACTTC
TRBJ2-7 - TRBV25-1 - CASSYGAEDEQYF TGTGCCAGCAGTTACGGGGCCGAAGACGAGCAGTACTTC
TRBJ1-1 - TRBV19 - CASSISGNTEAFF TGTGCCAGTAGTATATCAGGAAACACTGAAGCTTTCTTT
TRBJ2-7 - TRBV29-1 TRBD1 CSVEGRTGVTYEQYF TGCAGCGTTGAAGGTCGAACAGGGGTCACCTACGAGCAGTACTTC
TRBJ2-6 - TRBV5-1 - CASSSTRGANVLTF TGCGCCAGCAGTTCGACCAGGGGGGCCAACGTCCTGACTTTC
TRBJ1-2 - TRBV2 - CASSEYRTEAYGYTF TGTGCCAGCAGTGAGTACCGGACAGAGGCCTATGGCTACACCTTC
TRBJ2-3 - TRBV7-8 TRBD2 CASSLGVTGGVTDTQYF TGTGCCAGCAGCTTAGGGGTAACGGGAGGGGTCACAGATACGCAGTATTTT
TRBJ2-7 - TRBV5-4 TRBD2 CASSLRPSGTYEQYF TGTGCCAGCAGCTTGAGGCCTAGCGGGACCTACGAGCAGTACTTC
TRBJ2-3 - TRBV7-2 - CASSPIGGTDTQYF TGTGCCAGCAGCCCGATCGGGGGCACAGATACGCAGTATTTT
TRBJ2-5 once TRBV28 - CASRGRQETQYF TGTGCCAGCAGAGGCCGACAAGAGACCCAGTACTTC
TRBJ1-4 - TRBV29-1 - CSVDLGEKLFF TGCAGCGTTGATTTAGGTGAAAAACTGTTTTTT
TRBJ1-5 - TRBV5-6 - CASSLGGGQPQHF TGTGCCAGCAGCTTGGGAGGGGGGCAGCCCCAGCATTTT
TRBJ2-3 - TRBV7-3 - CASSPSASTDTQYF TGTGCCAGCAGCCCGTCCGCCAGCACAGATACGCAGTATTTT
TRBJ2-7 - TRBV6-1 - CASSEPGLGGCEQYF TGTGCCAGCAGTGAACCCGGACTAGGGGGCTGCGAGCAGTACTTC
TRBJ2-7 once TRBV11-2 - CASSLDWTRAQYF TGTGCCAGCAGCTTAGACTGGACGCGGGCGCAGTACTTC
TRBJ2-7 - TRBV5-6 TRBD2 CASSLGTSGAYEQYF TGTGCCAGCAGCTTGGGGACTAGCGGAGCCTACGAGCAGTACTTC
TRBJ2-7 - TRBV28 - CASSGDRSYEQYF TGTGCCAGCAGTGGGGACCGTTCCTACGAGCAGTACTTC
TRBJ2-7 - TRBV19 - CASSSRLLDEQYF TGTGCCAGTAGTAGTAGACTCCTGGACGAGCAGTACTTC
TRBJ2-1 - TRBV4-1 - CASSQEHTLAYNEQFF TGCGCCAGCAGCCAAGAACATACTTTGGCCTACAATGAGCAGTTCTTC
TRBJ1-5 - TRBV6-5 - CASRTGSNQPQHF TGTGCCAGCAGGACAGGCAGCAATCAGCCCCAGCATTTT